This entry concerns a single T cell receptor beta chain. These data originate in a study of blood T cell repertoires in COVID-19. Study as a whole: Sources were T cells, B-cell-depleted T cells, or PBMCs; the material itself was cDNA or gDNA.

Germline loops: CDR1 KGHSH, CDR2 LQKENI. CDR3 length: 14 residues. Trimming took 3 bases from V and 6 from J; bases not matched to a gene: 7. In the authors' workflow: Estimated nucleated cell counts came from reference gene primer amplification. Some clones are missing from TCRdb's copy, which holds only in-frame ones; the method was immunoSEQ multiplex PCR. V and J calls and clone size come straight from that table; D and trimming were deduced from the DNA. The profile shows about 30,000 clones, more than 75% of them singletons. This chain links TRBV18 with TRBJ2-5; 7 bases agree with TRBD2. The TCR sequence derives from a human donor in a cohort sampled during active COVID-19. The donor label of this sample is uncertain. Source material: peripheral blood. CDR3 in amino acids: CASSPTREAKTQYF. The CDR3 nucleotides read TGTGCCAGCTCACCTACTCGGGAGGCGAAGACCCAGTACTTC.